These T cell receptor beta chains were read from a single sample in a study of cytomegalovirus exposure and HLA in healthy donors. Here immunoSEQ multiplex PCR was the method, and the copy in TCRdb shows in-frame clones only, minus some. The sample comprises roughly 120,000 clones, approximately 91% of which are singletons, and roughly 2.2% rests with the top ten. Sequencing was performed on PBMCs. Receptor source: a woman younger than 35 in good health and CMV-seronegative. The CDR3 runs from the conserved cysteine through the conserved F or W.

cdr3_aa: CASSFTGPTYEQYF
v_call: TRBV5-5
j_call: TRBJ2-7

cdr3_aa: CASSQDGEGRNTEAFF
v_call: TRBV14
j_call: TRBJ1-1

cdr3_aa: CSVGGTYSTDTQYF
v_call: TRBV29-1
j_call: TRBJ2-3

cdr3_aa: CASSFYSDSPRSGNTIYF
v_call: TRBV28
j_call: TRBJ1-3

cdr3_aa: CASRGGRAQSNEQFF
v_call: TRBV2
j_call: TRBJ2-1

cdr3_aa: CASSRQGAAFNYGYTF
v_call: TRBV9
j_call: TRBJ1-2

cdr3_aa: CASSADPQATQYF
v_call: TRBV9
j_call: TRBJ2-5

cdr3_aa: CASSWLGAGNTEAFF
v_call: TRBV18
j_call: TRBJ1-1

cdr3_aa: CASSEGVGGHTEAFF
v_call: TRBV2
j_call: TRBJ1-1

cdr3_aa: CSSSTGGPDTQYF
v_call: TRBV29-1
j_call: TRBJ2-3

cdr3_aa: CASSLGASPSYEQYF
v_call: TRBV11-3
j_call: TRBJ2-7

cdr3_aa: CASSAYSGLPGYTF
v_call: TRBV9
j_call: TRBJ1-2

cdr3_aa: CASSSWPYNSPLHF
v_call: TRBV5-4
j_call: TRBJ1-6

cdr3_aa: CASRRLAGGSYEQYF
v_call: TRBV27
j_call: TRBJ2-7

cdr3_aa: CASSPRTSGEETQYF
v_call: TRBV11-2
j_call: TRBJ2-5

cdr3_aa: CASSLAYSNRGVRNEQYF
v_call: TRBV5-1
j_call: TRBJ2-7

cdr3_aa: CASSFAGVGETQYF
v_call: TRBV27
j_call: TRBJ2-5

cdr3_aa: CASSFTPDRLSSYEQYF
v_call: TRBV11-2
j_call: TRBJ2-7

cdr3_aa: CASSEGGPYNEQFF
v_call: TRBV25-1
j_call: TRBJ2-1

cdr3_aa: CASSPGGTGSAFF
v_call: TRBV13
j_call: TRBJ1-1

cdr3_aa: CATRQGVYNEQFF
v_call: TRBV27
j_call: TRBJ2-1

cdr3_aa: CASTQYPYEQYF
v_call: TRBV2
j_call: TRBJ2-7

cdr3_aa: CASKMREGQDEQFF
v_call: TRBV2
j_call: TRBJ2-1

cdr3_aa: CASIVPGRAYEAFF
v_call: TRBV6-1
j_call: TRBJ1-1

cdr3_aa: CASRTSGGRETQYF
v_call: TRBV13
j_call: TRBJ2-5

cdr3_aa: CASSYIHGDSPLHF
v_call: TRBV5-1
j_call: TRBJ1-6

cdr3_aa: CASSIYQETQYF
v_call: TRBV5-1
j_call: TRBJ2-5

cdr3_aa: CASSVGAGNTGELFF
v_call: TRBV9
j_call: TRBJ2-2

cdr3_aa: CASSPGTGGNYGYTF
v_call: TRBV6-5
j_call: TRBJ1-2

cdr3_aa: CASSLYVTGELFF
v_call: TRBV7-6
j_call: TRBJ2-2

cdr3_aa: CASSQGRGGSTDTQYF
v_call: TRBV4-1
j_call: TRBJ2-3

cdr3_aa: CASSEGQQNTEAFF
v_call: TRBV9
j_call: TRBJ1-1